The rows below give T cell receptor beta chains drawn from one sample of a study of beta chain features in type 1 diabetes. The table came from immunoSEQ multiplex PCR; TCRdb's copy has only in-frame clones and leaves some out. The table records about 210,000 clones, 9.5% to 13% of them present only once. The sequenced sample consisted of central memory CD4+ T cells from blood. These receptors came from a man aged 18 to 35 in good health. Both conserved end residues are part of each CDR3. A D gene is named only where the DNA matches it firmly. Not all rows give a size; the values are once, few, many and, for expanded clones, a class.

j_call clone_size d_call v_call cdr3_nt cdr3_aa
TRBJ2-2 few - TRBV4-1 TGCGCCAGCAGCCTTTTCATCGGCGGGGAGCTGTTTTTT CASSLFIGGELFF
TRBJ2-5 few - TRBV5-4 TGTGCCAGCAGCTTGGATACGGGTGGAGAGACCCAGTACTTC CASSLDTGGETQYF
TRBJ2-2 - TRBD1 TRBV9 TGTGCCAGCAGCGTAGAAGGGGGCTCCGTCGGGGAGCTGTTTTTT CASSVEGGSVGELFF
TRBJ2-2 - - TRBV6-4 TGTGCCAGCAGTTCAGGACAGAACACCGGGGAGCTGTTTTTT CASSSGQNTGELFF
TRBJ2-3 - - TRBV5-1 TGCGCCAGCACCGAGGGACGGTCGCCAGATACGCAGTATTTT CASTEGRSPDTQYF
TRBJ1-1 - - TRBV30 TGTGCCTGGAGTCGTCAGAGGGACACTGAAGCTTTCTTT CAWSRQRDTEAFF
TRBJ1-1 once - TRBV2 TGTGCCAGTTCGGGTCTTTTTGGCGGGAGGAACACTGAAGCTTTCTTT CASSGLFGGRNTEAFF
TRBJ2-5 - TRBD1 TRBV25-1 TGTGCCAGCAGTGAGACAGGGGCTAACCAAGAGACCCAGTACTTC CASSETGANQETQYF
TRBJ2-1 - TRBD2 TRBV18 TGTGCCAGCTCACCCCAGACTAGCGGGGCGGGGGATGAGCAGTTCTTC CASSPQTSGAGDEQFF
TRBJ2-5 many - TRBV5-4 TGTGCCAGCAGCCCGGAGGGAGGCGAGACCCAGTACTTC CASSPEGGETQYF
TRBJ2-3 - - TRBV19 TGTGCCAGTAGCCTTTCGGACGGAAATACGCAGTATTTT CASSLSDGNTQYF
TRBJ2-4 - - TRBV18 TGTGCCAGCTCACCAACGGAACTACCCAAAAACATTCAGTACTTC CASSPTELPKNIQYF
TRBJ2-1 - - TRBV10-3 TGTGCCATCAGCGAGTATTACAATGAGCAGTTCTTC CAISEYYNEQFF
TRBJ2-7 - - TRBV6-6 TGTGCCAGCAGTCGCTCACGCTCCTACGAGCAGTACTTC CASSRSRSYEQYF
TRBJ2-1 - - TRBV7-3 TGTGCCAGCAGCTTAAACCCGGTTTCCTACAATGAGCAGTTCTTC CASSLNPVSYNEQFF
TRBJ2-3 few - TRBV10-3 TGTGCCATCAGTGAGGGGAGCTTTAGGGCAGATACGCAGTATTTT CAISEGSFRADTQYF
TRBJ2-7 - TRBD2 TRBV7-6 TGTGCCAGCAGCTTACAAGCGGGAGAGGTGGCCGAGCAGTACTTC CASSLQAGEVAEQYF
TRBJ2-3 - - TRBV29-1 TGCAGCGTTGCAACCTCTTCCACAGATACGCAGTATTTT CSVATSSTDTQYF
TRBJ2-1 few - TRBV15 TGTGCCACCAGCGGGGATGTAGCGGTGTACAATGAGCAGTTCTTC CATSGDVAVYNEQFF
TRBJ2-4 many TRBD1 TRBV10-3 TGTGCCATCAGTGGCCGACAGGGGAACATTCAGTACTTC CAISGRQGNIQYF
TRBJ1-1 few - TRBV5-1 TGCGCCAGCAGCTTAGAGAGGGGCACTGAAGCTTTCTTT CASSLERGTEAFF
TRBJ2-5 few - TRBV29-1 TGCAGCGTTCAGGGGGGCGACGGGGAGACCCAGTACTTC CSVQGGDGETQYF
TRBJ1-1 few - TRBV30 TGTGCCTGGAGTGTCCAGACTGAAGCGTTCTTT CAWSVQTEAFF
TRBJ2-7 - TRBD2 TRBV5-4 TGTGCCAGCAGCTTGGGTCCTAGCGGCACCTACGAGCAGTACTTC CASSLGPSGTYEQYF
TRBJ1-2 few TRBD1 TRBV20-1 TGCAGTGCTAGTTGGACAGGGACCCACACCTTC CSASWTGTHTF
TRBJ2-5 - TRBD2 TRBV27 TGTGCCAGCAGTTATAGCGGGAGCAGGGAGACCCAGTACTTC CASSYSGSRETQYF
TRBJ2-7 few - TRBV9 TGTGCCAGCAGCCAACAACAGGGCCCCGAGCAGTACTTC CASSQQQGPEQYF
TRBJ2-7 few - TRBV30 TGTGCCTGGAGTGTCGGGGGCCCCTCCTACGAGCAGTACTTC CAWSVGGPSYEQYF
TRBJ1-4 - - TRBV6-1 TGTGCCAGCAGTGCCTCGGGGGGAGATAATGAAAAACTGTTTTTT CASSASGGDNEKLFF
TRBJ1-5 few - TRBV30 TGTGCCTGGAGAGGGGGACTCAATCAGCCCCAGCATTTT CAWRGGLNQPQHF
TRBJ1-1 few TRBD1 TRBV2 TGTGCCAGCAAGGGGACAGGGAGGACTGAAGCTTTCTTT CASKGTGRTEAFF
TRBJ2-7 - - TRBV6-1 TGTGCCACCAAAAAAGGCCGGGACGGAAGCTACGAGCAGTACTTC CATKKGRDGSYEQYF
TRBJ2-4 few TRBD1 TRBV19 TGTGCCAGTAGACTCACGGGACAGATGAACATTCAGTACTTC CASRLTGQMNIQYF
TRBJ2-7 once TRBD2 TRBV6-1 TGTGCCAGCAGAACGACTAGCGGGACGGCCTACGAGCAGTACTTC CASRTTSGTAYEQYF
TRBJ1-2 - TRBD1 TRBV2 TGTGCCAGCAGGGAGACAGGGTTGGCCTATGGCTACACCTTC CASRETGLAYGYTF
TRBJ1-2 many - TRBV6-1 TGTGCCAGCAGTGTATCTGGGGCGCGGGTATATGGCTACACCTTC CASSVSGARVYGYTF
TRBJ2-1 - - TRBV5-1 TGCGCCAGCAGCTTGGCGGGTTCTCAGTCCTACAATGAGCAGTTCTTC CASSLAGSQSYNEQFF
TRBJ2-7 - - TRBV18 TGTGCCAGCTCAGCCAGCGCGCGCAGCAGCTACGAGCAGTACTTC CASSASARSSYEQYF
TRBJ2-3 - TRBD1 TRBV9 TGTGCCAGCAGCCGAGGGGACAGAGATACGCAGTATTTT CASSRGDRDTQYF
TRBJ2-4 - - TRBV5-1 TGTGCCAGCAGCTTGATAGGGGACCAAAACATTCAGTACTTC CASSLIGDQNIQYF
TRBJ2-5 few - TRBV28 TGTGCCAGCAGTTTGGCAGGGAAAGAGACCCAGTACTTC CASSLAGKETQYF
TRBJ2-2 few TRBD2 TRBV10-3 TGTGCCATCAGTGAGAGCGGGAGGTCCGGGGAGCTGTTTTTT CAISESGRSGELFF
TRBJ2-7 few - TRBV27 TGTGCCAGCGGATCGACGTGGGTCAGGCTACCCTCCTACGAGCAGTACTTC CASGSTWVRLPSYEQYF
TRBJ2-7 - TRBD2 TRBV27 TGTGCCAGCAGTCACCTACGAAGCGGGAGGTACTACGAGCAGTACTTC CASSHLRSGRYYEQYF
TRBJ2-1 few - TRBV6-1 TGTGCCAGCAGGGCAACAGGTTACACCTACAATGAGCAGTTCTTC CASRATGYTYNEQFF
TRBJ2-7 - TRBD1 TRBV4-3 TGCGCCAGCAGCCAACTTCCCGGGACAGGGTGGTACGAGCAGTACTTC CASSQLPGTGWYEQYF
TRBJ2-5 few TRBD2 TRBV5-1 TGCGCCAGCAGCTCACTCGCGGGAGTAGGACAAGAGACCCAGTACTTC CASSSLAGVGQETQYF
TRBJ2-5 - - TRBV29-1 TGCAGCGGTGAGGGGGGAAGTGAGACCCAGTACTTC CSGEGGSETQYF
TRBJ2-1 few TRBD2 TRBV7-8 TGTGCCAGCAGCTTAGGAGGCGGGAGGGGAGAGCAGTTCTTC CASSLGGGRGEQFF
TRBJ2-3 - TRBD2 TRBV30 TGTGCCTGGAGTGTAGAGATGTATGGCGGGAGCACCCTTAGCACAGATACGCAGTATTTT CAWSVEMYGGSTLSTDTQYF
TRBJ2-7 - TRBD2 TRBV13 TGTGCCAGCAGCGACCGTACGGGAGGGCCGAACGAGCAGTACTTC CASSDRTGGPNEQYF
TRBJ2-3 - TRBD2 TRBV4-3 TGCGCCAGCAGCCAAGGGCGGACTAGCGGGAGTGCAGATACGCAGTATTTT CASSQGRTSGSADTQYF
TRBJ2-2 - - TRBV5-1 TGCGCCAGCAGCTTGCCAGGGACCACCGGGGAGCTGTTTTTT CASSLPGTTGELFF
TRBJ2-1 few - TRBV4-1 TGCGCCAGCAGCCAAGAATCCCAGACCGAGCAGTTCTTC CASSQESQTEQFF
TRBJ2-1 many TRBD1 TRBV4-1 TGCGCCAGCAGCCAAAGTCCGGCAGGGGGTGAGCAGTTCTTC CASSQSPAGGEQFF
TRBJ2-5 few - TRBV6-1 TGTGCCAGCCGGGACGGGAGATGGGGGACCCAGTACTTC CASRDGRWGTQYF